The subject of this entry is one TCR beta chain. Its antigen is unidentified. The germline V and J ends were trimmed by 4 bases and 0 bases, with 10 bases remaining between them. Germline V gives CDR1 LNHNV, CDR2 YYDKDF (reference sequence). The CDR3 sequence is 15 residues long. The data derive from a study of shared clonotypes between healthy human individuals. Libraries were prepared by immunoSEQ multiplex PCR; TCRdb keeps only in-frame clonotypes and omits some of them. The repertoire holds about 1.1 million clones, with approximately 77% as singletons. Study outcomes and limitations: An expected dependence of interdonor clonotype sharing on sequencing depth was noted.

The chain links TRBV15 to TRBJ1-5; D gene unclear. The sequencing sample was made of memory CD4+ T cells from PBMCs. Indicated subset: CD45RA-negative fraction. This sequence originates from a man between 18 and 29 years old in good health. Some clones in this sample may be carry-over from other donors' samples. CDR3 in amino acids: CATSIAYGSNQPQHF. In DNA form, the CDR3 reads TGTGCCACCAGCATCGCATATGGTAGCAATCAGCCCCAGCATTTT.